Listed below are T cell receptor beta chains from one sample, sequenced in a study of control samples from healthy donors and cancer patients. Generated by immunoSEQ multiplex PCR, the TCRdb table keeps only in-frame clones and is missing some. The table records 100,000 to 150,000 clones, approximately 89% of them present only once. Material: PBMCs. Source of these receptors: a man aged 50 or older with head and neck cancer. Each CDR3 is given with its conserved first and last residue.

J | V | CDR3
TRBJ2-1 | TRBV11-3 | CASSLEGGPNNEQFF
TRBJ2-3 | TRBV5-1 | CASSRYNSGGTDTQYF
TRBJ2-7 | TRBV5-1 | CASSENYEQYF
TRBJ2-6 | TRBV5-4 | CASSLAKGTGANVLTF
TRBJ2-5 | TRBV5-1 | CASSLQQRETQYF
TRBJ2-1 | TRBV5-1 | CASSLPNTSGTYNEQFF
TRBJ2-1 | TRBV5-1 | CASSFNSFSEQFF
TRBJ2-3 | TRBV3-1/TRBV3-2 | CASSPEVEGSLDTQYF
TRBJ1-1 | TRBV7-8 | CASSPTRDASAFF
TRBJ2-5 | TRBV5-1 | CASSLVDRGKETQYF
TRBJ2-7 | TRBV7-9 | CASSISVYEQYF
TRBJ2-7 | TRBV11-3 | CASSRGGTSAQYEQYF
TRBJ2-5 | TRBV19 | CASSIRGAQETQYF
TRBJ1-2 | TRBV11-2 | CASRPGQGASGYTF
TRBJ2-7 | TRBV7-9 | CASSGDRERAYEQYF
TRBJ2-5 | TRBV29-1 | CSVPRGETQYF
TRBJ2-7 | TRBV28 | CASSRYEQYF
TRBJ2-7 | TRBV28 | CASNKLDHDSYEQYF
TRBJ2-1 | TRBV12-5 | CASGFGQGAGNEQFF
TRBJ2-3 | TRBV19 | CASSIMGTNTDTQYF
TRBJ2-7 | TRBV15 | CATSSELISYEQYF
TRBJ2-5 | TRBV13 | CASSGRGGYQETQYF
TRBJ2-7 | TRBV5-1 | CASSLTGGSSYEQYF
TRBJ2-5 | TRBV3-1/TRBV3-2 | CASSPGTSGGAQETQYF
TRBJ2-7 | TRBV3-1/TRBV3-2 | CASSRIGATEQYF
TRBJ2-3 | TRBV28 | CASSLQGPDTQYF
TRBJ2-5 | TRBV18 | CASSPGTLGETQYF
TRBJ2-3 | TRBV7-7 | CASSGQVGADTQYF
TRBJ1-2 | TRBV19 | CASRPTGSGYTF
TRBJ1-5 | TRBV19 | CASSGQIEQPQHF
TRBJ2-1 | TRBV6-2/TRBV6-3 | CASSYGRRGAYNEQFF
TRBJ1-3 | TRBV6-5 | CASSYSSDRVNTIYF
TRBJ1-4 | TRBV5-1 | CASSLVGANEKLFF
TRBJ2-1 | TRBV19 | CASSIGASGGFNEQFF
TRBJ1-1 | TRBV5-6 | CASSLEAGNWNTEAFF
TRBJ2-3 | TRBV3-1/TRBV3-2 | CASSQDRSFTDTQYF
TRBJ2-1 | TRBV25-1 | CASSDLASDEQFF
TRBJ1-1 | TRBV6-5 | CASSSRSTGGRTEAFF
TRBJ2-5 | TRBV11-3 | CVSSLGVSETQYF
TRBJ2-7 | TRBV2 | CASSQSYEQYF
TRBJ1-4 | TRBV18 | CASSRAVNEKLFF
TRBJ1-5 | TRBV19 | CASSMFFYSNQPQHF
TRBJ1-1 | TRBV6-5 | CASSNIGNTEAFF
TRBJ2-5 | TRBV2 | CASTTGETQYF
TRBJ2-5 | TRBV5-1 | CASSLGTRGRETQYF
TRBJ2-3 | TRBV6-5 | CASRRDYTDTQYF
TRBJ2-7 | TRBV19 | CASSDRGLSSYEQYF
TRBJ1-6 | TRBV19 | CASTLGGGSYNSPLHF
TRBJ1-1 | TRBV9 | CASSVGQMNTEAFF
TRBJ2-3 | TRBV5-6 | CASSLPGLAGDTQYF
TRBJ1-2 | TRBV7-3 | CASSSPGSDYGYTF
TRBJ1-2 | TRBV20-1 | CSARVGEGYTF
TRBJ2-1 | TRBV18 | CASSSTGPYNEQFF
TRBJ2-7 | TRBV27 | CASTLGTEFYEQYF
TRBJ2-1 | TRBV4-1 | CASSRTGTSGVSSYNEQFF
TRBJ1-2 | TRBV7-8 | CASSLMSVYGYTF